This T cell receptor beta chain was captured by sequencing in a study of T cell responses to AZD1222 COVID-19 vaccine (dated by TCRdb to 2020 to 2022). Turning to the overall study: TCR sequencing was performed for roughly 250 trial participants, of whom about 200 were given two doses of AZD1222 and around 25 were given two doses of MenACWY control vaccine. Trial participants were enrolled into age subgroups of 18-55, 56-69 and 70-plus years, which contained about 150, 27 and 61 TCR-sequenced participants, respectively. Overall study results and their limits: After two AZD1222 doses, both the breadth and the depth of spike-specific TCRs were significantly higher than at day 0 and than in MenACWY recipients. Reportedly, almost half of the unique spike-specific TCRs recognized epitopes lying outside the regions that are mutated in the B.1.351 and B.1.1.7 variants. No day 14 peak-response samples were available, so repertoires were characterized only after the peak T cell response. Participants were mostly white British, with more females than males. The authors suggested clonal diversity may have been underestimated. The whole spike protein was spanned by vaccine-associated CD4 TCRs, and dominant responses were seen in regions 160-218 and 743-854. In the small 56-69-year group, the increase in depth fell short of significance, most likely because of low power. Only five to seven AZD1222 recipients were SARS-CoV-2 seropositive at baseline, limiting conclusions about previously exposed vaccinees.

The CDR3 regions of human TCRbeta chains were analyzed by immunosequencing. Turning to the authors' computational methods: Repertoire TCRs were matched against a reference library of SARS-CoV-2-specific TCRs generated with the MIRA antigen-specificity platform. Breadth was defined as the fraction of unique TCRs that were SARS-CoV-2-associated. Depth was defined as the fraction of total T cells that were SARS-CoV-2-associated. Each spike-specific TCR was assigned to its reactive spike region and to a CD4 or CD8 class using the MIRA data. Log10-transformed breadth and depth values were compared by one-way ANOVA with Sidak's multiple comparisons tests. Here the immuneACCESS table is served through TCRdb, limited to in-frame sequences with V and J called. Missing clones are a known gap in these copies; in checked studies unresolved V genes cover under half, and the rest lacks a known reason. D and trimming come from the DNA, and the V and J calls and clone size come from that table. This sample comprises tens of thousands of clones, approximately 90% of them detected only once. About 5.2% of the sample is held by the ten biggest clonotypes.

In this sample, this clone turned up many times. It lacks a known antigen. Within one base of it there is no much larger clone, and no base qualities were kept. In the paper's terms, the time point label means: about 28 days (+/-7) after the second vaccine dose. AZD1222 recipients whose second dose came at about 4 weeks and those whose second dose came at about 12 weeks were combined into one group, since spike-specific TCR depth and breadth did not differ between the two schedules. The vaccinee samples were drawn from two UK trials, COV001 and COV002, one of which was a single-blind randomized controlled phase 2/3 trial testing AZD1222 (ChAdOx1 nCoV-19) in healthy adults. Trial participant PBMC samples were collected at day 0 and day 28 after the second dose for TCRbeta chain sequencing. The trim is 0 bases for V and 1 base for J, with a gap of 12 bases between the germline ends. Including cysteine and phenylalanine, the CDR3 has 16 amino acids. Only the CDR3 DNA stays, 48 bases, in frame from base 1. Looking up the germline V gene yields CDR1 MDHEN and CDR2 SYDVKM.

The chain is encoded by TRBV28 joined to TRBJ2-5; possibly the D gene is TRBD1, per 5 matching bases. The TCR sequence derives from an adult who received the AZD1222 COVID-19 vaccine. The input for sequencing was peripheral blood, taken 28 days after the second AZD1222 dose. The CDR3 region reads CASSLWAGFVQETQYF. In nucleotides, the sequence is TGTGCCAGCAGTTTATGGGCAGGGTTTGTCCAAGAGACCCAGTACTTC.